One sample yielded the 14 T cell receptor beta chains listed below, sequenced in a study of OX40 agonist ivuxolimab in advanced cancers. Data came from immunoSEQ multiplex PCR; TCRdb stores just in-frame clones and leaves some out. The table includes approximately 37,000 clones, 74% detected once. The material was CD4+ or CD8+ T cells sorted from blood, obtained in a trial of the OX40 agonist ivuxolimab. The source of these receptors is an adult with an advanced solid tumor such as melanoma, head and neck, liver or kidney cancer.

The gene calls are TRBV4-2 and TRBJ1-2; the D is unclear. This CDR3 contains 14 residues. The V gene lost 1 base and the J gene lost 4 bases, with 10 bases spanning the gap. Germline V gene lookup returns CDR1 LGHNA and CDR2 YNFKEQ. CDR3 region: CASSQVGAVYGYTF. DNA of the CDR3: TGTGCCAGCAGCCAAGTAGGAGCGGTCTATGGCTACACCTTC.

The chain couples TRBV27 to TRBJ2-5; D ambiguous. Per the germline V gene, CDR1 is MNHEY and CDR2 is SMNVEV (reference sequence). The CDR3 extends over 13 amino acids. Trimming took off 3 bases at V and 5 bases at J, with 10 bases between the two ends. This CDR3 reads CASSFRWTETQYF. CDR3 DNA: TGTGCCAGCAGTTTTCGGTGGACGGAGACCCAGTACTTC.

The rearrangement joins TRBV5-4 to TRBJ2-1, with 7 bases aligning to TRBD2. V trimming: 4 bases; J trimming: 0 bases; junction bases outside the gene matches: 4. Germline loops: CDR1 SGHNT, CDR2 YYREEE (reference sequence). This CDR3 contains 15 residues. The CDR3 sequence is CASSPPSGSYNEQFF. The CDR3 bases are TGTGCCAGCAGCCCTCCTAGCGGCTCCTACAATGAGCAGTTCTTC.

V gene TRBV21-1 combines with J gene TRBJ1-3; the table assigns TRBD1, which was not confirmed against the DNA. TRBV21-1 counts as a pseudogene. CDR3 length: 15 residues. The CDR3 DNA reads as TGTGCCAGCAGCAAAGTTTGTGCGGACACAGTCACCATATATTTT. Protein product: CASSKVCADTVTIYF.

Only one count was recorded for this clone. The rearrangement links TRBV29-1 to TRBJ1-1, with a tentative D call TRBD1 (6 bases). The CDR3 consists of 14 residues. V was shortened by 6 bases and J by 1 base, with 15 bases between the two germline ends. Germline V gene sequence: CDR1 SQVTM, CDR2 ANQGSEA. CDR3 coding DNA: TGCAGCGTAACAGGGCTGCGAGAGAACACTGAAGCTTTCTTT. It translates to CSVTGLRENTEAFF.

This chain connects TRBV9 to TRBJ2-7; D may match TRBD1 or TRBD2 (5 bases each). The ends were cut back, 4 bases at V and 7 bases at J, with 18 bases in the middle. The germline V gene encodes CDR1 SGDLS and CDR2 YYNGEE. The CDR3 has 14 residues. Here the CDR3 DNA reads TGTGCCAGCAGCCCGGAAGGGGACCCCTCAGAGCAGTACGTC. This sequence encodes CASSPEGDPSEQYV.

By frequency in the sample, this clone is medium-sized (0.01 to 0.1%). The rearrangement links TRBV7-2 to TRBJ2-2; a possible D gene is TRBD2 (5 bases). The V gene's germline CDR1 is SGHTA and CDR2 FQGNSA. This CDR3 is 15 amino acids long. The V and J ends lost 5 bases and 1 base respectively, with 11 bases between them. The CDR3 DNA reads as TGTGCCAGCAGCCCATGGGCGGGGAACACCGGGGAGCTGTTTTTT. Its translation: CASSPWAGNTGELFF.

This chain connects TRBV10-3 to TRBJ1-1; 10 bases align to TRBD1. After removal of 5 bases from V and 0 bases from J, the junction contained 3 bases not matched to a gene. This CDR3 spans 15 amino acids. Germline V gives CDR1 ENHRY, CDR2 SYGVKD. In nucleotides, the CDR3 is TGTGCCATCAGTAGTGGGACAGGGGTGAACACTGAAGCTTTCTTT. It specifies CAISSGTGVNTEAFF.

The chain combines TRBV6-6 with TRBJ1-1; 8 bases line up with TRBD1. Germline values: CDR1 MNHNY, CDR2 SVGAGI (reference sequence). V was pared by 6 bases and J by 4 bases, with 10 bases of the junction left unmatched. The CDR3 runs to 15 residues. The DNA of the CDR3 is TGTGCCAGCAGCTACCGACAGGGGACGGGCACTGAAGCTTTCTTT. It specifies CASSYRQGTGTEAFF.

The CDR3 loop reads CASRTSDREGGYTF. The DNA of the CDR3 is TGTGCCAGCCGAACTTCAGACAGAGAAGGTGGCTACACCTTC. The rearrangement links TRBV7-9 to TRBJ1-2; D possibly corresponds to TRBD1 (5 bases). The ends were cut back, 8 bases at V and 7 bases at J, with 20 bases in the middle. The CDR3 sequence is 14 residues long. Germline V CDR1 and CDR2: SEHNR, FQNEAQ (reference sequence).

The rearrangement links TRBV5-1 to TRBJ2-1, with 7 nucleotides matching TRBD1. The J segment lost 0 bases and the V segment lost 0 bases, leaving 9 bases of the junction unmatched. Looked up from germline, CDR1 is SGHRS and CDR2 is YFSETQ. The CDR3 length is 18 residues. DNA of the CDR3: TGCGCCAGCAGCTTGGGACAGGGTAGTCCGAGCTCCTACAATGAGCAGTTCTTC. Its translation is CASSLGQGSPSSYNEQFF. The full variable domain, with the rest looked up from reference TRBV5-1 and TRBJ2-1, is KAGVTQTPRYLIKTRGQQVTLSCSPISGHRSVSWYQQTPGQGLQFLFEYFSETQRNKGNFPGRFSGRQFSNSRSEMNVSTLELGDSALYLCASSLGQGSPSSYNEQFFGPGTRLTVL.

The rearrangement joins TRBV28 to TRBJ2-5; the match to TRBD1 covers 7 bases. The CDR3 runs to 17 residues. V shed 5 bases and J 1 base; nucleotides not matched to a gene: 13. Per the germline V gene, CDR1 is MDHEN and CDR2 is SYDVKM. The CDR3 nucleotides read TGTGCCAGCAGTCCACGGAAGGGGGCGCGAGGCCAAGAGACCCAGTACTTC. It translates to CASSPRKGARGQETQYF.

V and J are TRBV7-6 and TRBJ2-5; TRBD2 agrees at 11 bases. In germline, CDR1 is SGHVS, CDR2 FNYEAQ. Trimming at V came to 2 bases and at J to 5 bases, leaving 4 bases not matched to a gene. This CDR3 has 15 amino acids. The CDR3 protein is CASSLIAGGLETQYF. CDR3 coding DNA: TGTGCCAGCAGCTTAATAGCGGGGGGGCTGGAGACCCAGTACTTC.

J is TRBJ1-1 and V is TRBV7-9, with 11 bases identical to TRBD1. Germline-derived CDR1 and CDR2 are SEHNR and FQNEAQ (reference sequence). Germline trimming cut 6 bases from V and 4 bases from J; bases unmatched to any gene: 4. This CDR3 comprises 14 residues. CDR3 amino acids: CASSGQGASTEAFF. CDR3 sequence (DNA): TGTGCCAGCAGTGGACAGGGGGCGAGCACTGAAGCTTTCTTT.